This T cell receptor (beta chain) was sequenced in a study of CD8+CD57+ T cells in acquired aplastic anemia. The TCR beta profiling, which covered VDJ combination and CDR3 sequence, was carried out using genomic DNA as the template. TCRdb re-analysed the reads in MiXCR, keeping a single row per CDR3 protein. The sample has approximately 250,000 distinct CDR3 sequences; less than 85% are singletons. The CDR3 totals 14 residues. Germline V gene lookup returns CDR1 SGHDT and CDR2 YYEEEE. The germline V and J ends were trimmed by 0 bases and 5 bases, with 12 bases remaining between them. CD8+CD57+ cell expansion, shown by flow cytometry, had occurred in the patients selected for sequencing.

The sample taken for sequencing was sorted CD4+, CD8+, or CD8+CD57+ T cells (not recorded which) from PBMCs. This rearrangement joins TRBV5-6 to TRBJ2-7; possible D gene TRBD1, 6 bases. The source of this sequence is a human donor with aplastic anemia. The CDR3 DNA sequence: TGTGCCAGCAGCTTGGCAGGGGTAAGAAACGAGCAGTACTTC. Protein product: CASSLAGVRNEQYF. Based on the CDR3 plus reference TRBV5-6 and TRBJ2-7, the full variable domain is DAGVTQSPTHLIKTRGQQVTLRCSPKSGHDTVSWYQQALGQGPQFIFQYYEEEERQRGNFPDRFSGHQFPNYSSELNVNALLLGDSALYLCASSLAGVRNEQYFGPGTRLTVT.